Shown below are 26 T cell receptor beta chains from a single sample sequenced in a study of cytomegalovirus exposure and HLA in healthy donors. Primers included in the PCR were 60 Vbeta and 13 Jbeta primers. Sequencing was performed with immunoSEQ multiplex PCR; in TCRdb, only in-frame clones are kept and a portion is missing. This table holds 200,000 or so clones. The source material was PBMCs. The receptors originated from a boy younger than 18 in good health and CMV-seronegative.

The genes are TRBV2 and TRBJ2-3, with 9 bases aligning to TRBD2. The germline gives CDR1 SNHLY, CDR2 FYNNEI. This CDR3 region has 15 residues. V was pared by 5 bases and J by 6 bases, with 9 bases of the junction left unmatched. The CDR3 loop is CASSRRGGWTDTQYF. The CDR3 DNA follows: TGTGCCAGCAGTCGGCGGGGGGGGTGGACGGATACGCAGTATTTT.

The chain is built from TRBV4-1 and TRBJ2-1, with a tentative D call TRBD2 (6 bases). Germline CDR1 MGHRA, CDR2 YSYEKL. The CDR3 runs to 15 residues. The ends were cut back, 2 bases at V and 8 bases at J, with 16 bases in the middle. CDR3 protein: CASSQPGLLFDEQFF. The CDR3 nucleotides are TGCGCCAGCAGCCAACCGGGACTCCTATTTGATGAGCAGTTCTTC.

The J gene is TRBJ1-1, the V gene TRBV11-1; D is unclear. Trimming removed 3 bases from V and 4 bases from J, with 6 bases in between. The CDR3 is 12 amino acids. Germline V gives CDR1 SGHAT, CDR2 FQDESV (reference sequence). The CDR3 region is CASSFGSTEAFF. The DNA for the CDR3 is TGTGCCAGCAGCTTTGGGAGCACTGAAGCTTTCTTT.

The rearrangement uses TRBV6-5 and TRBJ1-1; 10 positions agree with TRBD1. The germline V gene has CDR1 MNHEY and CDR2 SVGAGI. The CDR3 extends over 13 amino acids. The V and J ends lost 9 bases and 3 bases, in that order; junction bases with no gene match: 4. CDR3 sequence reads: CASDRGQYTEAFF. In DNA, the CDR3 is TGTGCCAGTGACAGGGGGCAATACACTGAAGCTTTCTTT.

V gene TRBV7-2 combines with J gene TRBJ2-7, with D perhaps TRBD2 (5 bases). This CDR3 is 16 amino acids long. Trimming removed 1 base at V and 6 bases at J, with 19 bases between. Per the germline V gene, CDR1 is SGHTA and CDR2 is FQGNSA. The CDR3 here is CASSLGEGSWLSEQYF. CDR3 DNA sequence: TGTGCCAGCAGCTTAGGGGAAGGGAGCTGGCTAAGCGAGCAGTACTTC. The whole variable domain, remainder taken from reference TRBV7-2 and TRBJ2-7, is GAGVSQSPSNKVTEKGKDVELRCDPISGHTALYWYRQSLGQGLEFLIYFQGNSAPDKSGLPSDRFSAERTGGSVSTLTIQRTQQEDSAVYLCASSLGEGSWLSEQYFGPGTRLTVT.

This chain uses TRBV6-6 with TRBJ1-5; possible D gene TRBD1, 6 bases. Per the germline V gene, CDR1 is MNHNY and CDR2 is SVGAGI (reference sequence). Between the trimmed V and J ends, which lost 6 bases and 6 bases, there was a span of 15 bases. The CDR3 is made up of 14 amino acids. CDR3 sequence (DNA): TGTGCCAGCAGCCATCACAGGGATGGTCAGCCCCAGCATTTT. This encodes CASSHHRDGQPQHF.

On this clone itself: The same CDR3 also results from other DNA sequences found in this sample. The chain is built from TRBV5-1 and TRBJ2-7, with D unclear. The germline V gene encodes CDR1 SGHRS and CDR2 YFSETQ. The CDR3 loop spans 13 amino acids. Trimming stripped 2 bases from V and 0 bases from J, with 6 bases between. CDR3 residues: CASSFGSSYEQYF. The CDR3 DNA reads as TGCGCCAGCAGCTTTGGCAGCTCCTACGAGCAGTACTTC.

The chain carries TRBV6-5 and TRBJ1-2; 7 nucleotides match TRBD1. The V gene's germline CDR1 is MNHEY and CDR2 SVGAGI. Germline trimming cut 6 bases from V and 5 bases from J; bases unmatched to any gene: 12. The CDR3 is 15 amino acids. The CDR3 spells CASSKDRVDWYGYTF. The CDR3 bases are TGTGCCAGCAGCAAAGACAGGGTGGATTGGTATGGCTACACCTTC.

The J gene is TRBJ1-1, the V gene TRBV7-6, with no clear D. Trimming left V 0 bases short and J 3 bases short, with 5 bases between. Germline V lookup: CDR1 SGHVS, CDR2 FNYEAQ. CDR3 length: 13 residues. The CDR3 DNA reads as TGTGCCAGCAGCTTAGCTACAGACACTGAAGCTTTCTTT. Amino acid sequence: CASSLATDTEAFF.

The chain is built from TRBV6-1 and TRBJ1-2; D ambiguous. In germline, CDR1 is MNHNS, CDR2 SASEGT. V was cut by 2 bases and J by 7 bases, with 14 bases left in between. The CDR3 runs to 14 residues. The CDR3 reads CASSERYGVAGYTF. CDR3 nucleotides: TGTGCCAGCAGTGAAAGGTACGGGGTTGCTGGCTACACCTTC.

This chain joins TRBV5-4 and TRBJ2-3; 16 positions match TRBD2. The CDR3 totals 18 residues. The V gene end was trimmed by 0 bases and the J gene end by 8 bases; junction bases not matched to a gene: 9. Germline values: CDR1 SGHNT, CDR2 YYREEE (reference sequence). As DNA, the CDR3 is TGTGCCAGCAGCTTGGAACGGGGGACTAGCGGGGGGGCGGTTACGCAGTATTTT. Protein: CASSLERGTSGGAVTQYF.

The genes are TRBV4-1 and TRBJ2-3; TRBD2 might be the D (5 bases). The V end was cut by 2 bases, the J end by 4 bases, with 19 bases between. The V gene's germline CDR1 is MGHRA and CDR2 YSYEKL. This CDR3 comprises 17 residues. The CDR3 bases are TGCGCCAGCAGCCAAAGTCGACCGGGGAGAAGGGCAGATACGCAGTATTTT. This sequence encodes CASSQSRPGRRADTQYF.

The V gene is TRBV5-4, the J gene TRBJ2-3, with D unresolved. The germline V gene has CDR1 SGHNT and CDR2 YYREEE (reference sequence). The CDR3 contains 14 residues. V lost 4 bases to trimming and J lost 4 bases, with 13 bases between them. CDR3 sequence: CASSPLTPSDTQYF. CDR3 nucleotide sequence: TGTGCCAGCAGCCCCCTGACACCGTCAGATACGCAGTATTTT.

The J gene is TRBJ2-2, the V gene TRBV12-5, with D possibly TRBD2 on 6 matching bases. Per the germline V gene, CDR1 is LGHNT and CDR2 is FRNRAP. The ends were cut back, 0 bases at V and 4 bases at J, with 12 bases in the middle. This CDR3 comprises 16 residues. The CDR3 DNA is TGTGCTAGTGGTTTGGTACTCCGGGGGACCACCGGGGAGCTGTTTTTT. As protein: CASGLVLRGTTGELFF.

The CDR3 DNA follows: TGCAGCGTTGAGAGCCTCCCCGGGGATGAGCAGTTCTTC. This encodes CSVESLPGDEQFF. The rearrangement uses TRBV29-1 and TRBJ2-1; possible D gene TRBD2, 5 bases. V was shortened by 3 bases and J by 8 bases, with 14 bases between the two germline ends. The CDR3 sequence is 13 residues long. From germline, CDR1 is SQVTM and CDR2 ANQGSEA.

V usage is TRBV29-1 and J usage is TRBJ2-7; D is unclear. This CDR3 is built from 12 residues. CDR1 and CDR2 from the germline V gene are SQVTM and ANQGSEA. V was trimmed by 6 bases and J by 0 bases, leaving 9 bases between them. CDR3 nucleotides: TGCAGCGTCGTCGTAGACTCCTACGAGCAGTACTTC. Translated, it gives CSVVVDSYEQYF.

This chain uses TRBV27 with TRBJ2-7, with D possibly TRBD1 on 5 matching bases. The germline CDR1 and CDR2 sequences are MNHEY and SMNVEV (reference sequence). Trimming took off 5 bases at V and 0 bases at J, with 5 bases between the two ends. The CDR3 is 12 residues long. In DNA, the CDR3 is TGTGCCAGCAGTGACAGCTCCTACGAGCAGTACTTC. Protein product: CASSDSSYEQYF.

The chain employs TRBV4-1 and TRBJ1-5; D remains unclear. Germline-derived CDR1 and CDR2 are MGHRA and YSYEKL. V dropped 3 bases and J dropped 1 base, with 7 bases sitting between them. The CDR3 contains 14 residues. CDR3 in amino acids: CASSHPSSNQPQHF. In nucleotides, the CDR3 is TGCGCCAGCAGCCATCCCTCGAGCAATCAGCCCCAGCATTTT.

This sequence joins TRBV27 and TRBJ2-1; 9 nucleotides line up with TRBD1. V was pared by 4 bases and J by 7 bases, with 8 bases of the junction left unmatched. Germline assignment: CDR1 MNHEY and CDR2 SMNVEV (reference sequence). This CDR3 has 15 residues. The DNA of the CDR3 is TGTGCCAGCAGTTATCCCGGGACAGGGTGGAATGAGCAGTTCTTC. Amino acids: CASSYPGTGWNEQFF.

This rearrangement joins TRBV28 to TRBJ1-5; 9 bases fit TRBD1. After removal of 6 bases from V and 5 bases from J, the junction contained 8 bases not matched to a gene. The germline CDR1 and CDR2 sequences are MDHEN and SYDVKM. The CDR3 runs to 15 residues. The CDR3 is CASSFTGGKDQPQHF. The CDR3 nucleotides are TGTGCCAGCAGCTTTACAGGGGGCAAGGATCAGCCCCAGCATTTT. The whole variable domain, filled in from reference TRBV28 and TRBJ1-5, reads DVKVTQSSRYLVKRTGEKVFLECVQDMDHENMFWYRQDPGLGLRLIYFSYDVKMKEKGDIPEGYSVSREKKERFSLILESASTNQTSMYLCASSFTGGKDQPQHFGDGTRLSIL.

The rearrangement joins TRBV9 to TRBJ2-7; D perhaps matches TRBD2 (5 bases). This CDR3 has 13 residues. CDR1 SGDLS and CDR2 YYNGEE come from the germline V gene. V was shortened by 6 bases and J by 2 bases, with 12 bases between the two germline ends. The CDR3 loop is CASNEDGAYEQYF. The CDR3 DNA reads as TGTGCCAGCAACGAAGACGGGGCCTACGAGCAGTACTTC.

The V gene is TRBV6-5, the J gene TRBJ2-5, with D perhaps TRBD2 (7 bases). The assigned J gene may be wrong: the sequence end matches TRBJ2-7 better. Per germline, CDR1 MNHEY and CDR2 SVGAGI. CDR3 length: 15 amino acids. CDR3 bases: TGTGCCAGCAGTTACCAGCCGGGGGGCGCCTACGAGCAGTACTTC. This gives the protein CASSYQPGGAYEQYF.

The chain links TRBV27 to TRBJ1-5, with D unclear. This CDR3 is built from 13 residues. The V gene lost 3 bases and the J gene lost 6 bases, with 9 bases spanning the gap. CDR1 is MNHEY, CDR2 SMNVEV, per germline (reference sequence). CDR3 region: CASSLAAVQPQHF. Written as DNA, the CDR3 is TGTGCCAGCAGTTTGGCTGCAGTTCAGCCCCAGCATTTT.

The V call is TRBV5-1, the J call TRBJ2-1, with 9 bases matching TRBD2. Unmatched junction bases numbered 6, after V lost 1 base and J lost 4 bases. The germline V gene has CDR1 SGHRS and CDR2 YFSETQ. The CDR3 consists of 16 residues. The CDR3 here is CASSLNAGGLYNEQFF. The CDR3, as DNA: TGCGCCAGCAGCTTGAACGCGGGGGGGCTGTACAATGAGCAGTTCTTC.

The V gene is TRBV6-6, the J gene TRBJ2-5; TRBD2 matches at 12 bases. CDR1 and CDR2 (germline): MNHNY, SVGAGI (reference sequence). V dropped 4 bases and J dropped 5; count of bases not matched to a gene: 8. The CDR3 is 16 amino acids. In DNA form, the CDR3 reads TGTGCCAGCAGTTCCCGGACTAGCGGGGCCCTGGAGACCCAGTACTTC. Its translation: CASSSRTSGALETQYF.

The genes are TRBV18 and TRBJ1-1, with a weak D call TRBD1 (5 bases). The germline gives CDR1 KGHSH, CDR2 LQKENI. The CDR3 loop spans 12 amino acids. V was clipped by 3 bases and J by 11 bases, with 13 bases between them. The CDR3 sequence: CASSPSRVDAFF. The CDR3 nucleotides read TGTGCCAGCTCACCTAGCAGGGTCGACGCTTTCTTT.